A selection of T cell receptor beta chains follows, all from one sample in a study of cytomegalovirus exposure and HLA in healthy donors. Produced via immunoSEQ multiplex PCR; TCRdb's table is partial and in-frame only. The sample lists around 170,000 clones, approximately 80% occurring once. The source material was PBMCs. These receptors originate from a man aged 55 to 70 in good health and CMV-seronegative. The conserved cysteine and the conserved F or W are not part of the CDR3 here. A D gene is named only where the DNA matches it firmly. Rows give clone size only sometimes, using once, few, many, or a class for an expanded clone.

NA	TRBV2	TRBJ2-5	NA	ASSDRGFETQY
NA	TRBV27	TRBJ2-2	NA	ASSPQTPNTGELF
NA	TRBV28	TRBJ1-5	NA	ASSFQSSNQPQH
NA	TRBV6-1	TRBJ1-2	NA	ASEAEEGSGYT
once	TRBV9	TRBJ1-6	TRBD1	ASAGQSSYNSPLH
NA	TRBV28	TRBJ2-7	TRBD1	ASSLSGQGSYEQY
NA	TRBV5-1	TRBJ2-5	TRBD2	ASSLAARERQETQY
few	TRBV5-1	NA	TRBD1	ASQTDRGSYEQY
NA	TRBV25-1	TRBJ2-5	TRBD2	ASSRLAGGEETQY
NA	TRBV19	TRBJ2-7	NA	ASSMAGPSYEQY
once	TRBV6-5	TRBJ1-6	NA	ASSSRIQTHNSPLH
NA	TRBV7-9	TRBJ2-3	NA	SSSAGQRSTDTQY
NA	TRBV6-5	TRBJ2-2	NA	ASSYSTGRGTGELF
NA	TRBV27	TRBJ2-7	TRBD2	ASSLWGGGSYEQY
NA	TRBV28	TRBJ1-6	NA	ASSLAHKDNSPLH
NA	TRBV19	TRBJ1-2	NA	ATLEGVRGYP
NA	TRBV19	TRBJ2-7	NA	ASSIGGGSYEQY
NA	TRBV11-1	TRBJ1-1	NA	ASSSDLRDTEAF
NA	TRBV14	TRBJ2-7	NA	ASRTGNSYEQY
NA	TRBV15	TRBJ2-3	TRBD2	ATSTLAGATDTQY
NA	TRBV19	TRBJ2-1	NA	ASSIVAVYSYNEQF
NA	TRBV19	TRBJ1-5	NA	ASSMYRGNQPQH
NA	TRBV10-3	TRBJ2-7	TRBD1	AISSLDRGASYEQY
NA	TRBV28	TRBJ2-7	TRBD2	ASSQTSGSSYEQY